A selection of T cell receptor beta chains follows, all from one sample in a study of beta chain features in type 1 diabetes. Clones were read by immunoSEQ multiplex PCR, and TCRdb kept only the in-frame ones, dropping some. Seen here are some 170,000 clones, roughly 60% observed once, and the top ten hold around 0.096%. Material for sequencing was naive CD4+ T cells from blood. These receptor sequences come from a young man with type 1 diabetes. Each CDR3 is given with its conserved first and last residue. A row's size may be missing; if present it is once, few, many or a size class.

CASSLVGAADTQYF	TRBV27	TRBJ2-3	few
CASSLEAVPRPYEQYF	TRBV5-6	TRBJ2-7	.
CASRPGQIAKNIQYF	TRBV6-6	TRBJ2-4	.
CASSERPDGETQYF	TRBV25-1	TRBJ2-5	.
CASSYSNSVLQETQYF	TRBV6-5	TRBJ2-5	once
CASSVSSGENYGYTF	TRBV9	TRBJ1-2	.
CASSSRGAGTDTQYF	TRBV27	TRBJ2-3	.
CASSRVRVHEQYF	TRBV28	TRBJ2-7	.
CASRLAGGETQYF	TRBV12-2	TRBJ2-5	once
CASSLQGMVTDTQYF	TRBV7-9	TRBJ2-3	.
CASTLGDRSYNEQFF	TRBV7-9	TRBJ2-1	.
CAISAEKRGEQYF	TRBV10-3	TRBJ2-7	.